Shown below are 23 T cell receptor beta chains from a single sample sequenced in a study of glioma-infiltrating T cells after dendritic cell vaccination. Method: immunoSEQ multiplex PCR; TCRdb's copy keeps in-frame clones and lacks some. Counted here are 100,000 or so clones, 85% to 90% occurring once; the ten biggest clones make up 2.5% to 3%. Time point: after dendritic cell vaccination, including at tumor progression/relapse. The starting material was blood, obtained after dendritic cell vaccination. The receptors stem from a human donor with glioblastoma.

This chain links TRBV5-1 with TRBJ2-3, with a possible D match to TRBD2 (6 bases). The germline V gene encodes CDR1 SGHRS and CDR2 YFSETQ. Trimming took off 4 bases at V and 2 bases at J, with 11 bases between the two ends. The CDR3 has 14 residues. The DNA of the CDR3 is TGCGCCAGCAGCACCGGGACTCACACAGATACGCAGTATTTT. Its protein is CASSTGTHTDTQYF.

The chain recombines TRBV9 with TRBJ2-3; D unclear. CDR3 length equals 14 residues. With 0 bases removed from V and 7 bases from J, the gap between germline ends came to 12 bases. Germline V lookup: CDR1 SGDLS, CDR2 YYNGEE. CDR3 protein: CASSVDGRINTQYF. The CDR3 DNA reads TGTGCCAGCAGCGTAGATGGCAGGATAAATACGCAGTATTTT. The full variable domain, in which reference TRBV9 and TRBJ2-3 provide the parts outside the CDR3, is DSGVTQTPKHLITATGQRVTLRCSPRSGDLSVYWYQQSLDQGLQFLIQYYNGEERAKGNILERFSAQQFPDLHSELNLSSLELGDSALYFCASSVDGRINTQYFGPGTRLTVL.

The chain carries TRBV29-1 and TRBJ2-2; 7 nucleotides line up with TRBD1. V shed 5 bases and J 6 bases; nucleotides not matched to a gene: 9. Germline-derived CDR1 and CDR2 are SQVTM and ANQGSEA. The CDR3 is 14 residues long. CDR3 amino acids: CSVRDRVDSGELFF. The CDR3 DNA reads TGCAGCGTTCGCGACAGGGTAGATTCCGGGGAGCTGTTTTTT.

The rearrangement joins TRBV6-1 to TRBJ2-7; 9 bases align to TRBD2. The CDR3 has 14 residues. Trimming at V came to 7 bases and at J to 4 bases, leaving 8 bases not matched to a gene. The germline V gene has CDR1 MNHNS and CDR2 SASEGT. The CDR3 spells CASIAGGLGYEQYF. Written as DNA, the CDR3 is TGTGCCAGCATCGCGGGGGGGTTGGGATACGAGCAGTACTTC.

The chain couples TRBV18 to TRBJ1-1; D gene ambiguous. V lost 6 bases and J lost 1, with 9 bases in between. Per the germline V gene, CDR1 is KGHSH and CDR2 is LQKENI. This CDR3 comprises 13 residues. The CDR3 bases are TGTGCCAGCTCCACCGGGTCGAACACTGAAGCTTTCTTT. Amino acid sequence: CASSTGSNTEAFF.

The V gene is TRBV5-1, the J gene TRBJ2-1, with 10 bases lining up with TRBD2. The junction had 9 bases not matched to a gene; V was cut back by 3 bases and J by 9 bases. The CDR3 totals 15 residues. Germline V gene lookup returns CDR1 SGHRS and CDR2 YFSETQ. In DNA form, the CDR3 reads TGCGCCAGCAGCTCCGGGACTAGCGCCCCGAGTGAGCAGTTCTTC. Protein: CASSSGTSAPSEQFF.

The chain has TRBV9 and TRBJ1-2; 8 bases align to TRBD1. V shed 3 bases and J 2 bases; nucleotides not matched to a gene: 6. Germline-derived CDR1 and CDR2 are SGDLS and YYNGEE. This CDR3 comprises 15 residues. For the CDR3, the DNA is TGTGCCAGCAGCGCCGGACAGGGTGGCAACTATGGCTACACCTTC. Its translation: CASSAGQGGNYGYTF.

This sequence joins TRBV7-2 and TRBJ1-2; 7 bases map to TRBD1. The germline V gene encodes CDR1 SGHTA and CDR2 FQGNSA. The CDR3 sequence is 14 residues long. Losses at the gene ends were 5 bases for V and 6 bases for J; bases not matched to a gene: 9. The CDR3 reads CASSTRQGSNGYTF. The DNA of the CDR3 is TGTGCCAGCAGCACCCGACAGGGTTCCAATGGCTACACCTTC.

Only one count was recorded for this clone. The chain has TRBV6-1 and TRBJ1-2; tentative D call: TRBD1 (6 bases). CDR1 MNHNS and CDR2 SASEGT come from the germline V gene. CDR3 length: 16 amino acids. The V end was cut by 2 bases, the J end by 5 bases, with 18 bases between. The CDR3 loop reads CASSEWTTGSVYGYTF. The CDR3 nucleotides read TGTGCCAGCAGTGAATGGACAACAGGGTCGGTATATGGCTACACCTTC.

J is TRBJ2-7 and V is TRBV9; 8 bases line up with TRBD1. CDR1 and CDR2 from the germline V gene are SGDLS and YYNGEE. After removal of 0 bases from V and 5 bases from J, the junction contained 10 bases not matched to a gene. This CDR3 region has 16 residues. The CDR3 spells CASSVARAGGPHEQYF. CDR3 DNA sequence: TGTGCCAGCAGCGTAGCCAGGGCAGGGGGCCCCCACGAGCAGTACTTC.

V usage is TRBV2 and J usage is TRBJ2-1; 12 bases match TRBD2. Trimming at V came to 4 bases and at J to 16 bases, leaving 11 bases not matched to a gene. Germline assignment: CDR1 SNHLY and CDR2 FYNNEI. The CDR3 sequence is 14 residues long. DNA of the CDR3: TGTGCCAGCAGTGGGGCTAGCGGGGGGGCCTTTTATTTCTTC. Protein sequence: CASSGASGGAFYFF.

This CDR3 reads CSAKQGNEQYF. The CDR3 DNA sequence: TGCAGCGCTAAACAGGGTAACGAGCAGTACTTC. The rearrangement joins TRBV29-1 to TRBJ2-7, with TRBD1 as a possible D gene (6 bases). In germline, CDR1 is SQVTM, CDR2 ANQGSEA. V was trimmed by 7 bases and J by 5 bases, leaving 12 bases between them. The CDR3 is 11 amino acids.

The chain combines TRBV5-1 with TRBJ1-5, with 9 bases matching TRBD1. The CDR3 covers 15 residues. V shed 4 bases, J shed 9 bases, and the junction held 11 bases outside the gene matches. The germline gives CDR1 SGHRS, CDR2 YFSETQ. CDR3 sequence (DNA): TGCGCCAGCAGCACCGGGGGACAGGGAGTACGGCCCCAGCATTTT. It encodes CASSTGGQGVRPQHF.

The J gene is TRBJ2-7, the V gene TRBV7-3; D is unclear. Trimming pared 5 bases from V and 0 bases from J, leaving 14 bases between. Looked up from germline, CDR1 is SGHTA and CDR2 is FQGTGA. The CDR3 totals 15 residues. CDR3 amino acids: CASSPSAFSSYEQYF. CDR3 DNA: TGTGCCAGCAGCCCTTCTGCCTTCAGCTCCTACGAGCAGTACTTC.

CDR3 in DNA: TGTGCCAGTAGTCGTCTAGGACAGGGGGTGAGGGTCGGGGAGAACACTGAAGCTTTCTTT. Its protein product is CASSRLGQGVRVGENTEAFF. The chain combines TRBV19 with TRBJ1-1; 10 positions agree with TRBD1. Germline lookup yields CDR1 LNHDA and CDR2 SQIVND (reference sequence). The J segment lost 1 base and the V segment lost 5 bases, leaving 19 bases of the junction unmatched. The CDR3 extends over 20 amino acids. Full variable domain (rest looked up from reference TRBV19 and TRBJ1-1): DGGITQSPKYLFRKEGQNVTLSCEQNLNHDAMYWYRQDPGQGLRLIYYSQIVNDFQKGDIAEGYSVSREKKESFPLTVTSAQKNPTAFYLCASSRLGQGVRVGENTEAFFGQGTRLTVV.

This chain connects TRBV7-3 to TRBJ1-2, with TRBD1 matching over 7 bases. V dropped 8 bases and J dropped 3; count of bases not matched to a gene: 12. Looked up from germline, CDR1 is SGHTA and CDR2 is FQGTGA. The CDR3 has 15 amino acids. The CDR3 DNA follows: TGTGCCAGCGCTCCCCAGGGGGGCGCGGACTATGGCTACACCTTC. The encoded protein is CASAPQGGADYGYTF.

CDR3 protein: CASSDSAVTESEKLFF. CDR3 in DNA: TGCGCCAGCAGTGACTCTGCAGTCACCGAAAGTGAAAAACTGTTTTTT. The chain links TRBV10-1 to TRBJ1-4; D unresolved. Between the trimmed V and J ends, which lost 3 bases and 7 bases, there was a span of 18 bases. Looked up from germline, CDR1 is WNHNN and CDR2 is SYGVQD (reference sequence). The CDR3 sequence is 16 residues long.

This clone was seen only once. The gene calls are TRBV9 and TRBJ1-2, with a weak D call TRBD1 (5 bases). There are 14 residues in the CDR3. Trimming took 4 bases from V and 4 from J, leaving 14 bases between them. Germline assignment: CDR1 SGDLS and CDR2 YYNGEE. The DNA for the CDR3 is TGTGCCAGCAGCCTTGAAGGGGAGGCCTATGGCTACACCTTC. Protein: CASSLEGEAYGYTF. Full variable domain (rest looked up from reference TRBV9 and TRBJ1-2): DSGVTQTPKHLITATGQRVTLRCSPRSGDLSVYWYQQSLDQGLQFLIQYYNGEERAKGNILERFSAQQFPDLHSELNLSSLELGDSALYFCASSLEGEAYGYTFGSGTRLTVV.

The table lists this clone with a count of one. This chain links TRBV7-8 with TRBJ1-2; D possibly corresponds to TRBD1 (6 bases). V lost 4 bases, J lost 4 bases, and 13 bases lay in between. Germline loops: CDR1 SGHVS, CDR2 FQNEAQ. The CDR3 length is 14 residues. Here the CDR3 reads CASSSARQVYGYTF. For the CDR3, the DNA is TGTGCCAGCAGCTCCGCTCGACAGGTCTATGGCTACACCTTC.

The rearrangement uses TRBV6-1 and TRBJ1-2; TRBD1 matches at 9 bases. Trimming took 6 bases from V and 6 from J; bases not matched to a gene: 8. Germline-derived CDR1 and CDR2 are MNHNS and SASEGT. The CDR3 is 14 amino acids. The chain's CDR3 is CASSPDRGPNGYTF. The CDR3 DNA reads as TGTGCCAGCAGCCCGGACAGGGGTCCGAATGGCTACACCTTC.

The chain recombines TRBV18 with TRBJ1-1; TRBD1 aligns across 7 bases. V gave up 6 bases and J gave up 4 bases; unmatched junction bases: 8. CDR3 size: 14 residues. Germline CDR1 and CDR2: KGHSH and LQKENI. The CDR3, as DNA: TGTGCCAGCTCTCCTAAAACAGGGGCCACTGAAGCTTTCTTT. Amino acids: CASSPKTGATEAFF.

This clone was picked up one time. This chain joins TRBV18 and TRBJ2-1, with 7 bases that match TRBD2. CDR1 and CDR2 (germline): KGHSH, LQKENI. The V gene end was trimmed by 6 bases and the J gene end by 5 bases; junction bases not matched to a gene: 10. The CDR3 loop spans 15 amino acids. This CDR3 reads CASSRFLAAHNEQFF. For the CDR3, the DNA is TGTGCCAGCTCCCGGTTCCTAGCGGCCCACAATGAGCAGTTCTTC.

This rearrangement joins TRBV19 to TRBJ2-7; D possibly corresponds to TRBD1 (5 bases). Germline V gene sequence: CDR1 LNHDA, CDR2 SQIVND (reference sequence). V was pared by 4 bases and J by 1 base, with 14 bases between. There are 15 residues in the CDR3. In nucleotides, the CDR3 is TGTGCCAGTAGTACCTTGACAGCCAGATCCTACGAGCAGTACTTC. This gives the protein CASSTLTARSYEQYF.